These T cell receptor beta chains were read from a single sample in a study of blood T cell repertoires in COVID-19. TCRdb's copy holds only in-frame clones and misses some; the assay was immunoSEQ multiplex PCR. The sample carries 60,000 to 90,000 clones, around 83% recorded once. The specimen sequenced was peripheral blood. All receptors come from a man aged 50 or older with acute or convalescent COVID-19. Each CDR3 is given without its conserved first and last residue. The order of the fields is J gene, clone size, V gene, CDR3 protein. Size is stated for part of the rows, as once, few or many counts, or as a class when the clone is expanded.

TRBJ2-1 NA TRBV24-1 ATSDLHRTGVGNEQF
TRBJ2-7 NA TRBV6-5 ASKRQGAYEQY
TRBJ1-2 NA TRBV5-1 ASSLAQGKGYT
TRBJ1-3 NA TRBV19 ASKSPGQAGTIY
TRBJ1-2 few TRBV27 ASSSGTNYGYT
TRBJ2-3 few TRBV9 ASSVASGRTDTQY
TRBJ2-3 NA TRBV19 ASSIGLAEYTDTQY
TRBJ2-3 few TRBV11-3 ASSSPREGDTQY
TRBJ2-1 NA TRBV12-3/TRBV12-4 ASSSRGGKQF
TRBJ2-7 NA TRBV18 ASSQTSGGFEQY
TRBJ2-1 NA TRBV2 ASNRDTSYNEQF
TRBJ2-1 once TRBV18 ASSPPNYRGRSYNEQF